A single sample gave rise to the 25 T cell receptor beta chains below, sequenced in a study of cytomegalovirus exposure and HLA in healthy donors. PCR amplification relied on 60 Vbeta primers (plus 13 Jbeta primers). Here immunoSEQ multiplex PCR was the method, and the copy in TCRdb shows in-frame clones only, minus some. The sample has about 260,000 clones; approximately 84% are singletons. Sequenced material: PBMCs. The source is a woman aged 40 to 49 in good health and CMV-seropositive.

The chain recombines TRBV2 with TRBJ2-6; a weak D match, TRBD1 (5 bases). The V and J ends lost 6 bases and 0 bases respectively, with 9 bases between them. Germline V CDR1 and CDR2: SNHLY, FYNNEI. The CDR3 loop spans 15 amino acids. The CDR3 nucleotides read TGTGCCAGCAGAAGACAGTACTCTGGGGCCAACGTCCTGACTTTC. This gives the protein CASRRQYSGANVLTF.

The V gene is TRBV28, the J gene TRBJ1-5; 9 nucleotides match TRBD1. CDR3 length equals 15 residues. Germline trimming cut 5 bases from V and 6 bases from J; bases unmatched to any gene: 8. Per germline, CDR1 MDHEN and CDR2 SYDVKM. In DNA form, the CDR3 reads TGTGCCAGCAGTGGAACTCGGGACAGGGTTCAGCCCCAGCATTTT. Encoded protein: CASSGTRDRVQPQHF.

This clone was recorded once. The gene calls are TRBV27 and TRBJ1-2; D perhaps matches TRBD1 (5 bases). With 4 bases removed from V and 4 bases from J, the gap between germline ends came to 13 bases. The CDR3 sequence is 14 residues long. Germline CDR1 is MNHEY and CDR2 is SMNVEV (reference sequence). The DNA for the CDR3 is TGTGCCAGCAGTTCCAAGACAGCCTCCTATGGCTACACCTTC. It encodes CASSSKTASYGYTF.

The chain employs TRBV2 and TRBJ2-7; TRBD1 is a possible D gene (5 bases). Per germline, CDR1 SNHLY and CDR2 FYNNEI. The V and J ends lost 2 bases and 1 base respectively, with 15 bases between them. The CDR3 contains 16 residues. CDR3 nucleotide sequence: TGTGCCAGCAGTGAAAGGGGTGATCACGTTTCCTACGAGCAGTACTTC. Its translation: CASSERGDHVSYEQYF.

V gene TRBV28 combines with J gene TRBJ2-3; D ambiguous. The germline V gene has CDR1 MDHEN and CDR2 SYDVKM. CDR3 size: 15 residues. The V and J ends lost 7 bases and 2 bases respectively, with 16 bases between them. The CDR3 sequence is CASIPSVVDTDTQYF. The CDR3, as DNA: TGTGCCAGCATCCCCAGCGTGGTTGACACAGATACGCAGTATTTT.

The V and J genes are TRBV27 and TRBJ2-7, with TRBD2 matching over 7 bases. Germline V gives CDR1 MNHEY, CDR2 SMNVEV (reference sequence). The CDR3 extends over 17 amino acids. V lost 0 bases, J lost 3 bases, and 11 bases stayed unmatched. The CDR3 DNA reads TGTGCCAGCAGTTTATCTTCGGGGGGATCCCCGGGCTACGAGCAGTACTTC. It is translated as CASSLSSGGSPGYEQYF.

The rearrangement links TRBV28 to TRBJ1-2; D ambiguous. V gave up 4 bases and J gave up 4 bases, with 19 bases separating them. Germline V gene lookup returns CDR1 MDHEN and CDR2 SYDVKM. This CDR3 is 16 amino acids long. The CDR3 region is CASSSPGRALFYGYTF. CDR3 coding DNA: TGTGCCAGCAGTTCCCCGGGGAGGGCCCTCTTCTATGGCTACACCTTC.

As concerns this clone: The junction does not match germline at one end; this may be a read error. The V call is TRBV5-6, the J call TRBJ2-2, with TRBD2 matching over 9 bases. Germline V gene data show CDR1 as SGHDT and CDR2 as YYEEEE. The CDR3 is 15 amino acids. CDR3 in amino acids: CASRLGLADTGELFF. Written as DNA, the CDR3 is TGTGCCAGCAGGTTGGGACTAGCCGACACCGGGGAGCTGTTTTTT.

J is TRBJ1-1 and V is TRBV7-6; D uncertain. The germline V gene encodes CDR1 SGHVS and CDR2 FNYEAQ. V lost 1 base and J lost 4, with 7 bases in between. The CDR3 has 13 amino acids. The CDR3 coding sequence is TGTGCCAGCAGCTTAGACAGAGTCACTGAAGCTTTCTTT. This translates into CASSLDRVTEAFF. The entire variable domain, with the rest obtained from reference TRBV7-6 and TRBJ1-1, is as follows: GAGVSQSPRYKVTKRGQDVALRCDPISGHVSLYWYRQALGQGPEFLTYFNYEAQQDKSGLPNDRFSAERPEGSISTLTIQRTEQRDSAMYRCASSLDRVTEAFFGQGTRLTVV.

This sequence joins TRBV5-1 and TRBJ2-7, with D possibly being TRBD1 (6 bases). Germline assignment: CDR1 SGHRS and CDR2 YFSETQ. With 5 bases removed from V and 2 bases from J, the gap between germline ends came to 11 bases. This CDR3 region has 13 residues. The CDR3 loop reads CASRRSGAYEQYF. The CDR3 region has the DNA TGCGCCAGCAGACGTTCAGGGGCCTACGAGCAGTACTTC.

The chain carries TRBV6-5 and TRBJ2-7, with 8 bases matching TRBD1. This CDR3 is 13 amino acids long. CDR1 and CDR2 (germline): MNHEY, SVGAGI. V dropped 2 bases and J dropped 4; count of bases not matched to a gene: 1. For the CDR3, the DNA is TGTGCCAGCAGTTACGGGACAGGATACGAGCAGTACTTC. Translated: CASSYGTGYEQYF.

The genes are TRBV29-1 and TRBJ2-7; TRBD1 aligns across 9 bases. The CDR3 loop spans 14 amino acids. Germline V CDR1 and CDR2: SQVTM, ANQGSEA. V was clipped by 4 bases and J by 4 bases; unmatched bases: 8. Here the CDR3 reads CSVGAGTGLYEQYF. As DNA, the CDR3 is TGCAGCGTTGGGGCAGGGACAGGGCTTTACGAGCAGTACTTC.

A note on this clone: The sample has other DNA sequences that encode this CDR3 too. The chain is built from TRBV29-1 and TRBJ1-4; D may be TRBD1 (5 bases). The V end lost 5 bases, the J end lost 6 bases, and 10 bases lay between the germline ends. Germline CDR1 and CDR2: SQVTM and ANQGSEA. The CDR3 runs 12 residues. The CDR3 loop is CSVWGLDEKLFF. CDR3 sequence (DNA): TGCAGCGTTTGGGGCCTCGATGAAAAACTGTTTTTT. Full variable domain (remainder filled in from reference TRBV29-1 and TRBJ1-4): SAVISQKPSRDICQRGTSLTIQCQVDSQVTMMFWYRQQPGQSLTLIATANQGSEATYESGFVIDKFPISRPNLTFSTLTVSNMSPEDSSIYLCSVWGLDEKLFFGSGTQLSVL.

The rearrangement uses TRBV28 and TRBJ1-4; D might be TRBD1 (6 bases). Trimming removed 3 bases at V and 4 bases at J, with 12 bases between. The germline V gene encodes CDR1 MDHEN and CDR2 SYDVKM. CDR3 length: 15 amino acids. The CDR3 nucleotides read TGTGCCAGCAGTTTGGGAGGGGGGATTAATGAAAAACTGTTTTTT. It is translated as CASSLGGGINEKLFF. Drawing the rest from reference TRBV28 and TRBJ1-4, the complete variable domain is DVKVTQSSRYLVKRTGEKVFLECVQDMDHENMFWYRQDPGLGLRLIYFSYDVKMKEKGDIPEGYSVSREKKERFSLILESASTNQTSMYLCASSLGGGINEKLFFGSGTQLSVL.

This rearrangement joins TRBV7-2 to TRBJ2-1, with D perhaps matching TRBD1 (5 bases). Germline V gene data show CDR1 as SGHTA and CDR2 as FQGNSA. V lost 2 bases and J lost 8, with 13 bases in between. This CDR3 contains 14 residues. DNA for the CDR3: TGTGCCAGCAGCTTAAACCCAGGGAACGATGAGCAGTTCTTC. Residues: CASSLNPGNDEQFF.

The chain combines TRBV28 with TRBJ2-3; D gene unclear. The length of the CDR3 is 11 residues. Trimming left V 3 bases short and J 5 bases short, with 3 bases between. Germline CDR1 MDHEN, CDR2 SYDVKM. This chain's CDR3 is CASSFLDTQYF. In DNA, the CDR3 is TGTGCCAGCAGTTTCCTAGATACGCAGTATTTT.

This sequence joins TRBV11-3 and TRBJ2-1; D is possibly TRBD2 (6 bases). From germline, CDR1 is SGHNT and CDR2 YENEEA. The CDR3 is made up of 20 amino acids. V was shortened by 4 bases and J by 6 bases, with 31 bases between the two germline ends. The CDR3 sequence is CASSSKRASVSVQPTNEQFF. CDR3 sequence (DNA): TGTGCCAGCAGCTCTAAGCGGGCAAGCGTCAGCGTCCAACCTACCAATGAGCAGTTCTTC.

The chain employs TRBV2 and TRBJ2-1, with 10 bases matching TRBD2. This CDR3 is 14 amino acids long. The V gene's germline CDR1 is SNHLY and CDR2 FYNNEI. The V and J ends lost 4 bases and 5 bases, in that order; junction bases with no gene match: 2. The CDR3 sequence is CASSGTSGNNEQFF. For the CDR3, the DNA is TGTGCCAGCAGTGGGACTAGCGGAAACAATGAGCAGTTCTTC. The variable domain in full, completed from reference TRBV2 and TRBJ2-1, reads EPEVTQTPSHQVTQMGQEVILRCVPISNHLYFYWYRQILGQKVEFLVSFYNNEISEKSEIFDDQFSVERPDGSNFTLKIRSTKLEDSAMYFCASSGTSGNNEQFFGPGTRLTVL.

The chain couples TRBV5-1 to TRBJ1-4, with D unresolved. Germline V gene sequence: CDR1 SGHRS, CDR2 YFSETQ. CDR3 length equals 13 residues. Trimming took 3 bases from V and 7 from J, leaving 10 bases between them. The CDR3 DNA reads as TGCGCCAGCAGCTCAGAGGTGGTTGAAAAACTGTTTTTT. Encoded protein: CASSSEVVEKLFF.

The chain joins TRBV5-1 to TRBJ1-3; D ambiguous. Looked up from germline, CDR1 is SGHRS and CDR2 is YFSETQ. The CDR3 extends over 12 amino acids. Trimming shortened V by 0 bases and J by 4 bases, and 2 bases separated the two germline ends. CDR3 nucleotide sequence: TGCGCCAGCAGCTTGGCGGGAAACACCATATATTTT. It yields the protein CASSLAGNTIYF.

The chain carries TRBV6-1 and TRBJ2-7; 7 bases are shared with TRBD1. From germline, CDR1 is MNHNS and CDR2 SASEGT. V was pared by 5 bases and J by 5 bases, with 12 bases of the junction left unmatched. This CDR3 has 15 amino acids. The CDR3 sequence: CASSKTGVSFNEQYF. The CDR3 DNA reads TGTGCCAGCAGTAAAACAGGGGTAAGCTTCAACGAGCAGTACTTC.

J is TRBJ1-4 and V is TRBV5-1; 10 bases are shared with TRBD1. Unmatched junction bases numbered 10, after V lost 0 bases and J lost 8 bases. CDR3 length equals 17 residues. Germline CDR1 is SGHRS and CDR2 is YFSETQ. This chain's CDR3 is CASSLDQRTGGGEKLFF. CDR3 sequence (DNA): TGCGCCAGCAGCTTGGACCAGAGGACAGGGGGTGGAGAAAAACTGTTTTTT.

The J gene is TRBJ2-1, the V gene TRBV19, with 10 bases identical to TRBD2. CDR3 size: 17 residues. In germline, CDR1 is LNHDA, CDR2 SQIVND (reference sequence). V shed 1 base, J shed 8 bases, and the junction held 11 bases outside the gene matches. CDR3 DNA: TGTGCCAGTAGTATAGGGACTAGCGGCTACGAGGGGGATGAGCAGTTCTTC. It specifies CASSIGTSGYEGDEQFF.

This clone has a handful of counts. The chain recombines TRBV18 with TRBJ1-4; D possibly corresponds to TRBD1 (5 bases). Trimming removed 0 bases from V and 6 bases from J, with 20 bases in between. Per germline, CDR1 KGHSH and CDR2 LQKENI. The CDR3 covers 18 residues. The CDR3 bases are TGTGCCAGCTCACCACCGACTTCTGGGGCAGCAACGGATGAAAAACTGTTTTTT. Its protein product is CASSPPTSGAATDEKLFF.

This sequence joins TRBV7-9 and TRBJ2-3, with 10 bases fitting TRBD2. CDR1 and CDR2 (germline): SEHNR, FQNEAQ (reference sequence). The CDR3 spans 17 residues. J was trimmed by 0 bases and V by 5 bases; bases with no gene match: 8. The CDR3 loop reads CASSPYTSGMSTDTQYF. CDR3 bases: TGTGCCAGCAGCCCATACACTAGCGGGATGAGCACAGATACGCAGTATTTT.